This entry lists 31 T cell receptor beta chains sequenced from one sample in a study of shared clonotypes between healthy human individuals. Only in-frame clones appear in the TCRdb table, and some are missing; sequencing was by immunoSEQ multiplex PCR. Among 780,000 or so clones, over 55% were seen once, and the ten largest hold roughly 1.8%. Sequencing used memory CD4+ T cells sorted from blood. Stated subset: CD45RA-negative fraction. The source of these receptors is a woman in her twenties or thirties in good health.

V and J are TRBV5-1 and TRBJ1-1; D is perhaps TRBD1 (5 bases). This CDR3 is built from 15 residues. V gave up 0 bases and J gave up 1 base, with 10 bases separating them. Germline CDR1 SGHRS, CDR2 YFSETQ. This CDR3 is CASSLGGGANTEAFF. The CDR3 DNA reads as TGCGCCAGCAGCTTGGGCGGGGGAGCGAACACTGAAGCTTTCTTT.

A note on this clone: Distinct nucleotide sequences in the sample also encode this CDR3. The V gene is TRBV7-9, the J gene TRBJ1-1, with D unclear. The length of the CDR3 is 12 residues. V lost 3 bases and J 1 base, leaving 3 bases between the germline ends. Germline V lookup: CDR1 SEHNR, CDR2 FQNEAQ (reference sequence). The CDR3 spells CASSLENTEAFF. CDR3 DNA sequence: TGTGCCAGCAGCTTGGAGAACACTGAAGCTTTCTTT.

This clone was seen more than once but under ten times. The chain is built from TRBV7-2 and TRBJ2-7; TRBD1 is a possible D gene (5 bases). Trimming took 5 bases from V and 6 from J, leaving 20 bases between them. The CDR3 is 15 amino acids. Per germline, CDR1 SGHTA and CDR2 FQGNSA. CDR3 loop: CASSRSVMTESEQYF. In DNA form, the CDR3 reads TGTGCCAGCAGCAGGAGCGTAATGACAGAGTCCGAGCAGTACTTC.

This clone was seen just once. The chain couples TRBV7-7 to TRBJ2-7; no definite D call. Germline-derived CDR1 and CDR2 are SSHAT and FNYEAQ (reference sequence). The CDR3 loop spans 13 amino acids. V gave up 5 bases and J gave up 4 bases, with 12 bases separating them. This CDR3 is CASSQRWGYEQYF. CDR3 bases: TGTGCCAGCAGCCAGAGATGGGGATACGAGCAGTACTTC.

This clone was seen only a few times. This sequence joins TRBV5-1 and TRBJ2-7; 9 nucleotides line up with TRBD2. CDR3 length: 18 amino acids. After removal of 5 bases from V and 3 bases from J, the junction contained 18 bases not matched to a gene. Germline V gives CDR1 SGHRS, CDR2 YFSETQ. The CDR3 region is CASSTRGSGRNKVYEQYF. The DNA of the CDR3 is TGCGCCAGCAGTACGAGGGGTAGCGGGAGAAATAAGGTCTACGAGCAGTACTTC.

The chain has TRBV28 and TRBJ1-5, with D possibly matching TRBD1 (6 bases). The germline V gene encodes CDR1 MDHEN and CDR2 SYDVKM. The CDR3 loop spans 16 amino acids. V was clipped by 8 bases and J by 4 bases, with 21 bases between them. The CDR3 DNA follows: TGTGCCAGCTCGCGTAGGGGCGGAAGGGGGAATCAGCCCCAGCATTTT. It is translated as CASSRRGGRGNQPQHF.

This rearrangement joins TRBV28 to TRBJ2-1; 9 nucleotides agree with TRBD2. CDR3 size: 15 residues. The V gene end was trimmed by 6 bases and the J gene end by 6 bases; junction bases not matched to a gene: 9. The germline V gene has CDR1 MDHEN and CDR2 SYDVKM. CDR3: CASRARTSEGNEQFF. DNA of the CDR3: TGTGCCAGCAGGGCCCGGACTAGCGAGGGCAATGAGCAGTTCTTC.

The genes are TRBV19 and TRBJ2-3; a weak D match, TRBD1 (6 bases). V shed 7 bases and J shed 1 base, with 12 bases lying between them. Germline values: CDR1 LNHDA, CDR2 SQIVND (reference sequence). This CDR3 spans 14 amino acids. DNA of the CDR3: TGTGCCAGTACCGAGGGGGTTGGCACAGATACGCAGTATTTT. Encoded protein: CASTEGVGTDTQYF.

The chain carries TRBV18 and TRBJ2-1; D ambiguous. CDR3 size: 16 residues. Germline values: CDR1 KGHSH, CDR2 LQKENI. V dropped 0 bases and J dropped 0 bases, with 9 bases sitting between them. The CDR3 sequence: CASSPPVKGSYNEQFF. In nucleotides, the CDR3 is TGTGCCAGCTCACCACCGGTAAAGGGCTCCTACAATGAGCAGTTCTTC.

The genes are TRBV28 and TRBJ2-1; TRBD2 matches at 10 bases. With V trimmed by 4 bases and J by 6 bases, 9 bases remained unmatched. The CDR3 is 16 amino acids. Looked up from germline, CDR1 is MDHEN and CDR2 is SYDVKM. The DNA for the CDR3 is TGTGCCAGCAGTTGGTCCAGCGGGAGGGCCCTCAATGAGCAGTTCTTC. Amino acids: CASSWSSGRALNEQFF.

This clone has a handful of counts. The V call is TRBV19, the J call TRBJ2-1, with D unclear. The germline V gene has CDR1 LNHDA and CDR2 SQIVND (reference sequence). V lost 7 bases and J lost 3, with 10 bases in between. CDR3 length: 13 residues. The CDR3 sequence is CASTRTNYNEQFF. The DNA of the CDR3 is TGTGCCAGTACGAGAACTAACTACAATGAGCAGTTCTTC.

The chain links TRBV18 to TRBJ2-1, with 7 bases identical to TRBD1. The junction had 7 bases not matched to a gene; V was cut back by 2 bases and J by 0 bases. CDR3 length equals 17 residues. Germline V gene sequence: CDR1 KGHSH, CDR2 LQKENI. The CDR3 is CASSPSADRASYNEQFF. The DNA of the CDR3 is TGTGCCAGCTCACCATCCGCCGACAGGGCCTCCTACAATGAGCAGTTCTTC. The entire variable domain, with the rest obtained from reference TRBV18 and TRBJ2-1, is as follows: NAGVMQNPRHLVRRRGQEARLRCSPMKGHSHVYWYRQLPEEGLKFMVYLQKENIIDESGMPKERFSAEFPKEGPSILRIQQVVRGDSAAYFCASSPSADRASYNEQFFGPGTRLTVL.

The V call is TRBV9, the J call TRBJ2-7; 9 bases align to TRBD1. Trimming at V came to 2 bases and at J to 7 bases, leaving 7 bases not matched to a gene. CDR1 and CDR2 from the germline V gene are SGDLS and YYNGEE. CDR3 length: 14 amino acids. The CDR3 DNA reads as TGTGCCAGCAGCGTGTCACAGGGGGCGGAAGAGCAGTACTTC. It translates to CASSVSQGAEEQYF.

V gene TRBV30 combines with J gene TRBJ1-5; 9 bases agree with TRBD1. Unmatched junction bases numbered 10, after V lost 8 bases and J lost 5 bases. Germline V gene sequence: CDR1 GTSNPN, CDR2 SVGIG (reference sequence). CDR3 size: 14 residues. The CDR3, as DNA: TGTGCCCTTGGCGGGACAGGGAGCGATCAGCCCCAGCATTTT. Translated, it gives CALGGTGSDQPQHF.

CDR3 DNA sequence: TGTGCCAGTAGTCCCCTAGCGGGAGTTTACGAGCAGTACTTC. This codes for CASSPLAGVYEQYF. This sequence joins TRBV19 and TRBJ2-7; TRBD2 matches at 10 bases. V was pared by 5 bases and J by 4 bases, with 5 bases of the junction left unmatched. The germline V gene has CDR1 LNHDA and CDR2 SQIVND (reference sequence). The CDR3 runs 14 residues.

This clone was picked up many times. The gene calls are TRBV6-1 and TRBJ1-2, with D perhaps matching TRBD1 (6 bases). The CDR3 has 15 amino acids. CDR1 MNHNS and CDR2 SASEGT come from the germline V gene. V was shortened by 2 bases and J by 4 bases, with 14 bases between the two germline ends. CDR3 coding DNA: TGTGCCAGCAGTGAAAGCGGACAGACAAGCTATGGCTACACCTTC. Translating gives CASSESGQTSYGYTF.

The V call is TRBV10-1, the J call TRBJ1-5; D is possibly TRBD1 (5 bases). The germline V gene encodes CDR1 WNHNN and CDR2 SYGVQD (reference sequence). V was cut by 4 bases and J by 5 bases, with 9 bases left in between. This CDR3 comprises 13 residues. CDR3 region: CASSAGKYQPQHF. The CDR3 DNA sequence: TGCGCCAGCAGTGCAGGGAAGTATCAGCCCCAGCATTTT.

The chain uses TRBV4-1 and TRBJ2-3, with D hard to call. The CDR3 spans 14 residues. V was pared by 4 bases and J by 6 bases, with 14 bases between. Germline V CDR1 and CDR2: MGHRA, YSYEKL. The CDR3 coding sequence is TGCGCCAGCAGCCTCCTTGGCCTCAGGGATACGCAGTATTTT. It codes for CASSLLGLRDTQYF.

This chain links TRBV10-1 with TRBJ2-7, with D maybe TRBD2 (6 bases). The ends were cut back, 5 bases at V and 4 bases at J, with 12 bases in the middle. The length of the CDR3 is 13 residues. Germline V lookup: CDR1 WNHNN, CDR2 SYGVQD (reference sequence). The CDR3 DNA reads TGCGCCAGCAGTCGTTTCGCGGGATACGAGCAGTACTTC. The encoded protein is CASSRFAGYEQYF.

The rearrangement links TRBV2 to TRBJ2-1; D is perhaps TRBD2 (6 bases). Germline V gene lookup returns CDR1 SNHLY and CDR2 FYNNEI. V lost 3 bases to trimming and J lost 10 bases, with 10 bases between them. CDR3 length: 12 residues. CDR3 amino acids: CASSEWGREQFF. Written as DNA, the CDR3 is TGTGCCAGCAGTGAGTGGGGGAGGGAGCAGTTCTTC.

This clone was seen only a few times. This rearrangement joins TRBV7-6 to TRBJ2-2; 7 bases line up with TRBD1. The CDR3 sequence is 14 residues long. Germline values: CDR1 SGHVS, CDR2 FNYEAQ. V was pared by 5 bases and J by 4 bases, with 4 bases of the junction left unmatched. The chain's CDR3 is CASSPRQGTGELFF. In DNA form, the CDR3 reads TGTGCCAGCAGCCCCCGACAGGGCACCGGGGAGCTGTTTTTT.

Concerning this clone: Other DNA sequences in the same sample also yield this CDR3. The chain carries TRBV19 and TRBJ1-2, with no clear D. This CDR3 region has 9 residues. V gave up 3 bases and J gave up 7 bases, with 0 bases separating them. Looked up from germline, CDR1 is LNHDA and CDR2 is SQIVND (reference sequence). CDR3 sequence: CASSIGYTF. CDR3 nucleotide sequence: TGTGCCAGTAGTATTGGCTACACCTTC.

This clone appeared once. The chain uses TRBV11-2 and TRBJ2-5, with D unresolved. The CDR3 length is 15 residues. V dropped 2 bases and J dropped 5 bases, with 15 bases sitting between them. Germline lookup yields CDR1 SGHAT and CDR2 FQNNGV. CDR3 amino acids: CASSLLQGNIETQYF. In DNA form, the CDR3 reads TGTGCCAGCAGCTTACTCCAAGGGAATATTGAGACCCAGTACTTC.

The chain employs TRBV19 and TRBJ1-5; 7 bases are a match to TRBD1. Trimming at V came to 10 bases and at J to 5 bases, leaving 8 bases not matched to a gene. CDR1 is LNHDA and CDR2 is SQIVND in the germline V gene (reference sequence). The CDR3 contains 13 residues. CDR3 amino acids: CATRQGTDQPQHF. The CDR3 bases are TGTGCCACAAGACAGGGTACGGATCAGCCCCAGCATTTT.

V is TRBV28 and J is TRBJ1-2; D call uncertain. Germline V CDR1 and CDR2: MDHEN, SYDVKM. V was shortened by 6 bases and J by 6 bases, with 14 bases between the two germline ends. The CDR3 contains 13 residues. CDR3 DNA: TGTGCCAGCAGCGTTGGGCGGCCCCATGGCTACACCTTC. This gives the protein CASSVGRPHGYTF.

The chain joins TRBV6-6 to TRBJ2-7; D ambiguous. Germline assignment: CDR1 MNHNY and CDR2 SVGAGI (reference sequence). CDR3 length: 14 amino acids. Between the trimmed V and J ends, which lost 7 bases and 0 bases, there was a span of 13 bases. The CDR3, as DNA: TGTGCCAGCACCCTGGACCTCAGCTCCTACGAGCAGTACTTC. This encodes CASTLDLSSYEQYF.

CDR3 amino acids: CASSYTASSGTFHEQFF. The CDR3 coding sequence is TGCGCCAGCAGCTACACCGCCTCGAGCGGCACCTTCCATGAGCAGTTCTTC. The chain combines TRBV5-1 with TRBJ2-1, with D maybe TRBD2 (5 bases). The CDR3 is 17 residues long. Trimming stripped 3 bases from V and 8 bases from J, with 24 bases between. Germline V gene lookup returns CDR1 SGHRS and CDR2 YFSETQ. The full variable domain, in which reference TRBV5-1 and TRBJ2-1 provide the parts outside the CDR3, is KAGVTQTPRYLIKTRGQQVTLSCSPISGHRSVSWYQQTPGQGLQFLFEYFSETQRNKGNFPGRFSGRQFSNSRSEMNVSTLELGDSALYLCASSYTASSGTFHEQFFGPGTRLTVL.

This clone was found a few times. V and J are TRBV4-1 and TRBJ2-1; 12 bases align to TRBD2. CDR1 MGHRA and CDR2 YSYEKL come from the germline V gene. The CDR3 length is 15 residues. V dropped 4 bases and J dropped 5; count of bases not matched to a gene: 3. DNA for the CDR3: TGCGCCAGCAGCCTCCGACTAGCGGGAGACAATGAGCAGTTCTTC. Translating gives CASSLRLAGDNEQFF.

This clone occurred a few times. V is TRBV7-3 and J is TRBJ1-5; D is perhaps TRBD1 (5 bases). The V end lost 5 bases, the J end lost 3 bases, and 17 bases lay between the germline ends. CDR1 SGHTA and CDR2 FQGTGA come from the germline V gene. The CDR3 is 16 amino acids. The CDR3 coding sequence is TGTGCCAGCAGCCCCGTGCGGGGGAATCCCAATCAGCCCCAGCATTTT. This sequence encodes CASSPVRGNPNQPQHF.

The CDR3 loop reads CASSGSGASTDTQYF. In nucleotides, the CDR3 is TGTGCCAGCAGCGGTAGCGGGGCTAGCACAGATACGCAGTATTTT. The V and J genes are TRBV7-9 and TRBJ2-3; TRBD2 agrees at 8 bases. The CDR3 extends over 15 amino acids. V shed 5 bases, J shed 0 bases, and the junction held 4 bases outside the gene matches. Germline V CDR1 and CDR2: SEHNR, FQNEAQ (reference sequence).

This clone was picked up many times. The CDR3 nucleotides are TGTGCCAGCAGCGGCAGGGGGCTGCTTAACACTGAAGCTTTCTTT. It specifies CASSGRGLLNTEAFF. The J gene is TRBJ1-1, the V gene TRBV11-2, with 8 bases aligning to TRBD1. The length of the CDR3 is 15 residues. CDR1 is SGHAT, CDR2 FQNNGV, per germline. Trimming cost V 5 bases and J 2 bases; bases outside gene matches: 7.